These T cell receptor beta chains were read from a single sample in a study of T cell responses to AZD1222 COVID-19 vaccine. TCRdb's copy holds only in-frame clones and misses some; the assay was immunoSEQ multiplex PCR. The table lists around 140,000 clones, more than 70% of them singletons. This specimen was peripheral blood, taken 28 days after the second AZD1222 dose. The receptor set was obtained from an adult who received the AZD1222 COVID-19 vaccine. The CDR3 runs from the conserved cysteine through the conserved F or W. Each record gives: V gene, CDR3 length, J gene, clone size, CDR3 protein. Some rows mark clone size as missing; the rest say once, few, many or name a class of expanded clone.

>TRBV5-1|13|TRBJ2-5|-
CASSSSGLETQYF
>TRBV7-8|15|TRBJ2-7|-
CASSLVDRLSYEQYF
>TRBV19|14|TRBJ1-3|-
CASSMKGAGNTIYF
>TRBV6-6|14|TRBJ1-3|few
CASSYLTAGNTIYF
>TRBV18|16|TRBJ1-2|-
CASSQNQGPAHYGYTF
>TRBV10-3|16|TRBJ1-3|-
CAISDTRTGSGNTIYF
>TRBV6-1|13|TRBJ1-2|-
CASSEVKVYGYTF
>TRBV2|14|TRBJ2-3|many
CAQVLADSTDTQYF
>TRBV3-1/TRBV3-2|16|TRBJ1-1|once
CASSRTGGTAVAEAFF
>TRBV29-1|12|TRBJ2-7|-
CSVGEWSYEQYF
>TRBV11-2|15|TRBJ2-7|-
CASSLPRVSNYEQYF
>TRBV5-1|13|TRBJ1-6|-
CASRTSPNSPLHF
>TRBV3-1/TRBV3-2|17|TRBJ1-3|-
CASSQTPTVHSGNTIYF
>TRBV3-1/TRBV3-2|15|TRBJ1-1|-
CASSPRLLPDTEAFF
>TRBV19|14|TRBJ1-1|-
CASRTQGGGTEAFF